Listed below are T cell receptor beta chains from one sample, sequenced in a study of shared clonotypes between healthy human individuals. Using immunoSEQ multiplex PCR, the repertoire was profiled, and TCRdb retains in-frame clones only, with some absent. The sample holds fewer than 1.6 million clones, 97% to 99% seen once. What was sequenced was naive CD4+ T cells sorted from blood. These receptors were obtained from a man in his thirties or forties in good health. The CDR3 runs from the conserved cysteine through the conserved F or W.

j_call v_call cdr3_aa
TRBJ1-5 TRBV7-9 CASSKGTNQPQHF
TRBJ2-3 TRBV18 CASSPRNRVTDTQYF
TRBJ2-7 TRBV4-1 CASSQPTGGSYEQYF
TRBJ1-5 TRBV2 CASSDKGTQPQHF
TRBJ1-2 TRBV27 CASSFQGARSGGYTF
TRBJ2-3 TRBV6-5 CASSYSGSSTDTQYF
TRBJ2-7 TRBV5-1 CASSPVSGGQGYEQYF
TRBJ2-7 TRBV13 CASSSTGGAYEQYF
TRBJ2-7 TRBV5-1 CASSLTSGSFYEQYF
TRBJ2-5 TRBV10-3 CAISESVFGRGETQYF
TRBJ1-1 TRBV18 CASSPPGGRHTEAFF
TRBJ2-3 TRBV5-6 CASSPGTSKSDTQYF
TRBJ2-1 TRBV11-1 CASSLASSFRAYNEQFF
TRBJ2-5 TRBV5-1 CASSPEGVGQPWTQYF
TRBJ2-2 TRBV4-2 CASSLGLAAEGLFF
TRBJ2-1 TRBV7-9 CASSKGVATGGFF
TRBJ2-3 TRBV10-3 CAISFGQGAQYF
TRBJ2-7 TRBV11-3 CASSSYPAGSYEQYF
TRBJ2-1 TRBV14 CASSQGGRGFYNEQFF
TRBJ2-3 TRBV5-1 CASSVDASTDTQYF
TRBJ1-2 TRBV30 CAWTGTWGGTYGYTF
TRBJ1-3 TRBV10-2 CASKITGSGNTIYF
TRBJ1-2 TRBV29-1 CSATTTGGYGYTF
TRBJ1-5 TRBV30 CAWSVGGSYLTEPQHF
TRBJ2-7 TRBV18 CASSPEARGREQYF
TRBJ2-3 TRBV29-1 CSEGVGTDTQYF
TRBJ2-3 TRBV29-1 CSVATSGMGTDTQYF
TRBJ1-3 TRBV6-6 CASSPQVGVGNTIYF
TRBJ2-1 TRBV5-4 CASSGSGSDEQFF
TRBJ2-1 TRBV7-9 CASSLEGAYNEQFF
TRBJ2-5 TRBV6-5 CATRRVGRGETQYF
TRBJ2-5 TRBV2 CASTPGEYQETQYF
TRBJ2-7 TRBV5-1 CASSAGLAGGPVSYEQYF
TRBJ2-7 TRBV5-8 CASSLVSGLGYEQYF
TRBJ2-7 TRBV10-3 CAIKPSGNYEQYF